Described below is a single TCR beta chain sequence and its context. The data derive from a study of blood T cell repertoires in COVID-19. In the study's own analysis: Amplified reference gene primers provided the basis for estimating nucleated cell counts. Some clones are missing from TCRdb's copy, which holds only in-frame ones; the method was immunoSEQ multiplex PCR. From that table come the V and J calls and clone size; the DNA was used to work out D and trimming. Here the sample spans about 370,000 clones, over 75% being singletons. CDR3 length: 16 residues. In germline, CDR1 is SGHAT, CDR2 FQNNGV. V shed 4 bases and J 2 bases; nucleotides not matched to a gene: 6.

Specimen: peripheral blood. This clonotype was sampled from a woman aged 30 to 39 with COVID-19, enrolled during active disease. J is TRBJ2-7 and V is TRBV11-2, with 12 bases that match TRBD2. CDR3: CASSSRTSGITYEQYF. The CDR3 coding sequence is TGTGCCAGCAGCTCTAGGACTAGCGGGATCACCTACGAGCAGTACTTC.